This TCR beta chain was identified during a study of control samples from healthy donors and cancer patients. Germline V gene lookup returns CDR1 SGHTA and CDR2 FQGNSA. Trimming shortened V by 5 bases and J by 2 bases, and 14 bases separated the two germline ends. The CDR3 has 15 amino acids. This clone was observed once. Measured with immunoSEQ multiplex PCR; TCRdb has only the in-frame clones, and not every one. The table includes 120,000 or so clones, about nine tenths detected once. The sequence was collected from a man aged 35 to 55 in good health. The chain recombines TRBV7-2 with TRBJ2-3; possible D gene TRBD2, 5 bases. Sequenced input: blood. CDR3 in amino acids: CASSPRGPNTDTQYF. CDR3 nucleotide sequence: TGTGCCAGCAGCCCGAGAGGGCCAAACACAGATACGCAGTATTTT. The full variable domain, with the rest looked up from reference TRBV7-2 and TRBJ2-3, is GAGVSQSPSNKVTEKGKDVELRCDPISGHTALYWYRQSLGQGLEFLIYFQGNSAPDKSGLPSDRFSAERTGGSVSTLTIQRTQQEDSAVYLCASSPRGPNTDTQYFGPGTRLTVL.